These T cell receptor beta chains were read from a single sample in a study of response to subunit inactivated influenza vaccine. TCRdb recomputed calls from the RT-PCR reads with MiXCR, one row per CDR3 protein. The data contain some 520,000 distinct CDR3 sequences, about 15% of them singletons. The sample here was CD4+ T cells sorted from PBMCs, taken less than 30 months after vaccination. The receptors here all came from a man between 45 and 75 years old who received an inactivated influenza vaccine. CDR3s include the opening cysteine and the closing phenylalanine or tryptophan.

J: TRBJ1-1
V: TRBV27
CDR3: CASTPWQGGTEAFF

J: TRBJ2-7
V: TRBV2
CDR3: CASLGTGKSWGSYEQYF

J: TRBJ2-3
V: TRBV5-6
CDR3: CASSLLLRGGPDTQYF

J: TRBJ1-1
V: TRBV4-3
CDR3: CASSHHADRANTEAFF

J: TRBJ2-7
V: TRBV5-1
CDR3: CASSLDRGAIGEQYF

J: TRBJ2-7
V: TRBV20-1
CDR3: CSASSGTASYEQYF

J: TRBJ2-7
V: TRBV7-8
CDR3: CASLLWGTYEQYF

J: TRBJ2-1
V: TRBV6-1
CDR3: CASSVGVGSYNEQFF

J: TRBJ2-7
V: TRBV18
CDR3: CASSPQQGSGYEQYF

J: TRBJ2-7
V: TRBV20-1
CDR3: CSVFRDSYEQYF

J: TRBJ1-4
V: TRBV28
CDR3: CASSIVRRKGKLFF

J: TRBJ2-2
V: TRBV2
CDR3: CARGSRGGHTGELFF

J: TRBJ1-6
V: TRBV20-1
CDR3: CSAKDGSSYNSPLHF

J: TRBJ1-6
V: TRBV27
CDR3: CASSLDKTFSPLHF

J: TRBJ2-1
V: TRBV6-2/TRBV6-3
CDR3: CASGGLAGGTSYNEQFF

J: TRBJ1-2
V: TRBV20-1
CDR3: CSARHGYTF

J: TRBJ1-1
V: TRBV5-5
CDR3: CASSNRDWMNTEAFF

J: TRBJ1-2
V: TRBV6-6
CDR3: CASSYWQGGGYTF

J: TRBJ2-2
V: TRBV6-1
CDR3: CASTIYSPNTGELFF

J: TRBJ1-3
V: TRBV7-9
CDR3: CASSTGVAGNTIYF

J: TRBJ1-2
V: TRBV29-1
CDR3: CSVEVGRDQGMRGYTF

J: TRBJ2-1
V: TRBV7-6
CDR3: CASSLRWSSEQFF

J: TRBJ1-1
V: TRBV5-5
CDR3: CASSLERQGAWTEAFF

J: TRBJ2-3
V: TRBV4-3
CDR3: CASSQAGQGTTDTQYF

J: TRBJ2-1
V: TRBV7-9
CDR3: CASSLDGYEPFF

J: TRBJ2-2
V: TRBV5-1
CDR3: CASSLEGLAGGRVTGELFF

J: TRBJ1-4
V: TRBV18
CDR3: CASSPKSGTGLANEKLFF

J: TRBJ2-2
V: TRBV20-1
CDR3: CSARGRGEHTGELFF

J: TRBJ1-2
V: TRBV6-5
CDR3: CASITGGYTF

J: TRBJ1-5
V: TRBV30
CDR3: CAWSAGGVSNQPQHF

J: TRBJ1-5
V: TRBV28
CDR3: CASRKDLGTVANQPQHF

J: TRBJ1-1
V: TRBV5-6
CDR3: CASSLDFEAFF

J: TRBJ2-5
V: TRBV5-1
CDR3: CASSYDLGTQYF

J: TRBJ1-6
V: TRBV6-5
CDR3: CASSYSLRGASSYNSPLHF

J: TRBJ2-6
V: TRBV12-3/TRBV12-4
CDR3: CASSPRTGTSGANVLTF

J: TRBJ1-1
V: TRBV7-2
CDR3: CASSRHRGNTEAFF

J: TRBJ2-7
V: TRBV20-1
CDR3: CSARTSGSTYEQYF

J: TRBJ2-2
V: TRBV4-3
CDR3: CASSQPGLAGAGTGELFF

J: TRBJ2-2
V: TRBV11-1
CDR3: CASSPMIRLAGVTGELFF

J: TRBJ1-2
V: TRBV6-2/TRBV6-3
CDR3: CASSYGRYGYTF

J: TRBJ2-7
V: TRBV6-1
CDR3: CASSDQNFYEQYF

J: TRBJ2-1
V: TRBV20-1
CDR3: CSGEREGLDEQFF

J: TRBJ1-5
V: TRBV20-1
CDR3: CSAQRDGYSNQPQHF

J: TRBJ2-3
V: TRBV24-1
CDR3: CATSVTNGDTQYF

J: TRBJ2-3
V: TRBV29-1
CDR3: CSVTPGGNGDTQYF

J: TRBJ2-7
V: TRBV12-3/TRBV12-4
CDR3: CASRGAGSGYEQYF

J: TRBJ2-7
V: TRBV7-2
CDR3: CASSKLQGPYEQYF

J: TRBJ2-1
V: TRBV12-3/TRBV12-4
CDR3: CASSFGTGVDNEQFF

J: TRBJ2-1
V: TRBV7-9
CDR3: CASSLTQSRQFF

J: TRBJ1-1
V: TRBV7-2
CDR3: CASSLAGTLAFF

J: TRBJ1-5
V: TRBV5-6
CDR3: CASSFRGNQPQHF